This T cell receptor beta chain is drawn from a study of patients and donors after allogeneic stem cell transplantation (dated by TCRdb to about 2020). This clonotype has a count of ten or more. This clone's antigen is unknown. No much larger clonotype is one base removed from it; base qualities were not supplied. Relative to germline, V is 0 bases shorter and J is 3 bases shorter, with 8 bases between their ends. For CDR1 and CDR2, the germline V gene (reference sequence) lists DFQATT and SNEGSKA. From its cysteine to its phenylalanine, the CDR3 spans 13 amino acids. The sequence is cut down to CDR3 DNA, 39 bases in frame from base 1. The method behind the library was RT-PCR. The reads were generated on a NextSeq 550. TCRdb reworked the public reads: Q25 trimming with fastp, MiXCR clone assembly, productive beta chains retained. Identical CDR3 proteins give one entry, which carries the most common genes and DNA. The sample profile shows some 880,000 distinct CDR3 sequences; about a sixth of them were found once. The ten largest clones represent 6% of the sample.

The source material was blood, either unsorted or a sorted T cell fraction (not recorded which). The TCR was taken from a human donor who was either an allogeneic HSCT recipient or a stem cell or donor lymphocyte infusion donor (not recorded which). It is not recorded whose cells these are; they may come from a transplant donor. The chain joins TRBV20-1 to TRBJ1-1, with no confident D gene call. In nucleotide form, the sequence is TGCAGTGCTAGAGATAGAACGGACACTGAAGCTTTCTTT. Its product reads: CSARDRTDTEAFF.